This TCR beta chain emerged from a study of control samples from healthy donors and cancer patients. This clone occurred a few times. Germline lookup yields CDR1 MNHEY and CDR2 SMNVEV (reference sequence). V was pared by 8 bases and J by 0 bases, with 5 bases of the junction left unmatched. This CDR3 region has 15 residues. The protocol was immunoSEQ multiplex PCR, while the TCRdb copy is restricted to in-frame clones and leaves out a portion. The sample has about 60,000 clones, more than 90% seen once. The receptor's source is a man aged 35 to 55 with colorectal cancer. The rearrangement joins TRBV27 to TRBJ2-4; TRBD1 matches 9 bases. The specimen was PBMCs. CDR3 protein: CASGTGGLAKNIQYF. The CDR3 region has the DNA TGTGCCAGCGGAACAGGGGGCCTAGCCAAAAACATTCAGTACTTC.